The 6 T cell receptor beta chains presented below share a single source sample, sequenced in a study of T-cell memory formation after mild COVID-19. TCRdb re-derived calls from the 5' RACE reads in MiXCR, one entry per CDR3 protein. Of under 300,000 distinct CDR3 sequences in the sample, 9.4% are singletons; the top ten hold roughly a fifth. What was sequenced was PBMCs or a T cell subset sorted from them (not recorded which). The receptors were sampled from a man in his late teens or twenties who had mild COVID-19 (a few samples of this study predate the infection). Cell type and time point are not known.

The CDR3 is CASSDRVGQGPSEQYF. The CDR3 DNA reads TGCGCCAGCAGTGATAGGGTGGGACAAGGGCCAAGCGAGCAGTACTTC. The chain uses TRBV10-2 and TRBJ2-7; the D gene is possibly TRBD1 (6 bases). This CDR3 is built from 16 residues. V lost 3 bases to trimming and J lost 6 bases, with 21 bases between them. Germline V gene sequence: CDR1 WSHSY, CDR2 SAAADI.

The chain joins TRBV7-2 to TRBJ2-3; 11 bases align to TRBD2. J was trimmed by 0 bases and V by 4 bases; bases with no gene match: 9. This CDR3 has 18 amino acids. In germline, CDR1 is SGHTA, CDR2 FQGNSA. The CDR3 bases are TGTGCCAGCAGCTCGTGGTTAGTAGCGGGGGGGAGCACAGATACGCAGTATTTT. It codes for CASSSWLVAGGSTDTQYF.

The CDR3 DNA reads TGTGCCAGCAGTTTTACTGCCTACGAGCAGTACTTC. Translation: CASSFTAYEQYF. V is TRBV12-3 or TRBV12-4 and J is TRBJ2-7; no firm D call. This CDR3 region has 12 residues. Trimming took 3 bases from V and 2 from J, leaving 5 bases between them.

The chain couples TRBV7-2 to TRBJ2-7, with D possibly called TRBD1 or TRBD2 (5 bases each). This CDR3 spans 15 amino acids. The V end was cut by 1 base, the J end by 2 bases, with 12 bases between. In germline, CDR1 is SGHTA, CDR2 FQGNSA. CDR3 loop: CASSLVPGRAYEQYV. CDR3 DNA: TGTGCCAGCAGCTTAGTCCCGGGACGAGCCTACGAGCAGTACGTC.

V is TRBV20-1 and J is TRBJ2-5, with 9 bases lining up with TRBD1. Germline V gene lookup returns CDR1 DFQATT and CDR2 SNEGSKA (reference sequence). The CDR3 covers 15 residues. V lost 5 bases, J lost 0 bases, and 7 bases stayed unmatched. CDR3 in amino acids: CSARTGDLNQETQYF. CDR3 nucleotide sequence: TGCAGTGCTCGGACAGGGGACCTAAACCAAGAGACCCAGTACTTC.

This clonotype was observed a few times. The V and J genes are TRBV5-1 and TRBJ1-1; TRBD1 is a possible D gene (6 bases). The CDR3 sequence is 14 residues long. Germline V gene lookup returns CDR1 SGHRS and CDR2 YFSETQ. V was trimmed by 5 bases and J by 1 base, leaving 12 bases between them. The DNA of the CDR3 is TGCGCCAGCAGAAGAGGGGGACAGAACACTGAAGCTTTCTTT. It specifies CASRRGGQNTEAFF.